These T cell receptor beta chains were read from a single sample in a study of T cells in Graves' hyperthyroidism and ophthalmopathy. TCRdb recomputed calls from the multiplex PCR reads with MiXCR, one row per CDR3 protein. Seen here are about 600,000 distinct CDR3 sequences, 14% observed once, and the top ten hold roughly 7.7%. Sequenced input: blood. All receptors come from a woman under 30 with Graves' ophthalmopathy. CDR3s include the opening cysteine and the closing phenylalanine or tryptophan. The D gene is left open where the match is weak. Clone size is not always given. Where it is, it says once, few, many or a class for expanded clones.

J gene | D gene | V gene | clone size | CDR3 protein | CDR3 DNA
TRBJ2-5 | TRBD2 | TRBV5-1 | few | CASSLAGLAGSQGAQYF | TGCGCCAGCAGCTTGGCCGGGCTAGCGGGATCCCAGGGGGCCCAGTACTTC
TRBJ2-2 | TRBD1 | TRBV19 | NA | CATGPGQGTGELFF | TGTGCCACCGGTCCGGGACAGGGCACCGGGGAGCTGTTTTTT
TRBJ2-7 | NA | TRBV5-8 | NA | CASSVRGVYEQYF | TGTGCCAGCAGCGTTAGGGGGGTGTACGAGCAGTACTTC
TRBJ2-6 | NA | TRBV6-1 | NA | CAGLSSGANVLTF | TGTGCCGGCTTGAGCTCTGGGGCCAACGTCCTGACTTTC
TRBJ2-5 | NA | TRBV24-1 | many | CATSASGVSWETQYF | TGTGCCACCAGTGCTTCGGGGGTTTCGTGGGAGACCCAGTACTTC
TRBJ2-7 | NA | TRBV12-3/TRBV12-4 | many | CASSLDYTKQYF | TGTGCCAGCAGTTTAGATTATACGAAGCAGTACTTC
TRBJ1-5 | TRBD1 | TRBV27 | NA | CASSYRGGQPQHF | TGTGCCAGCAGTTACAGGGGAGGTCAGCCCCAGCATTTT
TRBJ2-7 | TRBD1 | TRBV3-1 | many | CASSQNQGAYEQYF | TGTGCCAGCAGCCAAAACCAGGGGGCGTACGAGCAGTACTTC
TRBJ2-1 | NA | TRBV7-2 | many | CASSLTLGSSYNEQFF | TGTGCCAGCAGCCTTACGCTGGGATCATCCTACAATGAGCAGTTCTTC
TRBJ2-3 | TRBD2 | TRBV10-3 | few | CAGAGPTADTQYF | TGTGCCGGAGCGGGACCCACCGCAGATACGCAGTATTTT
TRBJ2-3 | NA | TRBV7-2 | few | CASSPAMSQNTDTQYF | TGTGCCAGCAGCCCCGCGATGAGCCAGAACACAGATACGCAGTATTTT
TRBJ1-3 | NA | TRBV7-8 | many | CASSLEQPSGNTIYF | TGTGCCAGCAGCTTAGAACAGCCCTCTGGAAACACCATATATTTT
TRBJ2-7 | NA | TRBV18 | many | CASPLGAGEIYEQYF | TGTGCCAGCCCCCTGGGGGCAGGGGAAATCTACGAGCAGTACTTC
TRBJ2-1 | NA | TRBV20-1 | NA | CSAYGGNREGFGEQFF | TGCAGTGCATATGGGGGCAACAGGGAAGGGTTTGGTGAGCAGTTCTTC
TRBJ1-5 | NA | TRBV2 | NA | CASSEGPGLRAGQPQHF | TGTGCCAGCAGCGAAGGCCCGGGACTCAGGGCGGGTCAGCCCCAGCATTTT
TRBJ1-1 | TRBD1 | TRBV3-1 | many | CASSQNRGRTEAFF | TGTGCCAGCAGCCAAAACAGGGGGCGAACTGAAGCTTTCTTT
TRBJ2-5 | NA | TRBV4-1 | few | CASSGDTQETQYF | TGCGCCAGCAGCGGGGACACCCAAGAGACCCAGTACTTC
TRBJ2-3 | TRBD2 | TRBV2 | few | CASSQPGTSGTDTQYF | TGTGCCAGCAGCCAACCCGGGACTAGCGGCACAGATACGCAGTATTTT
TRBJ1-2 | NA | TRBV30 | many | CAWPDGYTF | TGTGCCTGGCCCGATGGCTACACCTTC
TRBJ1-1 | NA | TRBV5-1 | few | CASSFPPLKDPLTTEAFF | TGCGCCAGCAGCTTCCCCCCCCTGAAGGACCCACTTACGACTGAAGCTTTCTTT
TRBJ2-7 | TRBD2 | TRBV12-3/TRBV12-4 | few | CASSFLAGDSGQYF | TGTGCCAGCAGTTTCCTAGCGGGAGATTCGGGGCAGTACTTC
TRBJ2-1 | TRBD2 | TRBV9 | NA | CASSATGLAINEQFF | TGTGCCAGCAGCGCAACGGGACTAGCGATCAATGAGCAGTTCTTC
TRBJ2-7 | NA | TRBV20-1 | NA | CSAGLLRGGYEQYF | TGCAGTGCTGGGCTACTCAGGGGCGGATACGAGCAGTACTTC
TRBJ1-2 | NA | TRBV12-5 | NA | CASGLVISRGDCGYTF | TGTGCTAGTGGTTTGGTAATTAGCAGAGGGGATTGTGGCTACACCTTC
TRBJ2-2 | NA | TRBV5-8 | NA | CASSLDRNRELFF | TGTGCCAGCAGCTTGGACAGGAACAGGGAGCTGTTTTTT
TRBJ2-6 | TRBD1 | TRBV29-1 | once | CSVRDRGVSGANVLTF | TGCAGCGTCCGGGACAGGGGGGTTTCTGGGGCCAACGTCCTGACTTTC
TRBJ1-5 | NA | TRBV2 | many | CASSESTGSQPQHF | TGTGCCAGCAGTGAATCAACAGGGAGTCAGCCCCAGCATTTT
TRBJ2-1 | NA | TRBV27 | NA | CASSWLARVYNEQFF | TGTGCCAGCAGTTGGCTAGCAAGGGTCTACAATGAGCAGTTCTTC
TRBJ2-2 | TRBD2 | TRBV9 | NA | CASSRRLAGGSGELFF | TGTGCCAGCAGCAGAAGACTAGCGGGAGGCTCCGGGGAGCTGTTTTTT
TRBJ2-5 | NA | TRBV19 | few | CASSIGGMETQYF | TGTGCCAGTAGTATCGGGGGCATGGAGACCCAGTACTTC
TRBJ2-4 | NA | TRBV7-9 | few | CASSLTPTGRNF | TGTGCCAGCAGCTTGACCCCGACAGGGAGGAACTTC
TRBJ2-7 | NA | TRBV3-1 | many | CASSQDSPYEQYF | TGTGCCAGCAGCCAAGACAGCCCCTACGAGCAGTACTTC
TRBJ2-7 | TRBD2 | TRBV20-1 | many | CSARVAGGREQYF | TGCAGTGCTAGAGTAGCGGGAGGGCGCGAGCAGTACTTC
TRBJ2-3 | NA | TRBV14 | few | CASSHGSGLSTDTQYF | TGTGCCAGCAGCCATGGATCGGGTCTAAGCACAGATACGCAGTATTTT
TRBJ2-7 | NA | TRBV6-5 | many | CASSYVGGRDYEQYF | TGTGCCAGCAGTTACGTGGGAGGTAGGGACTACGAGCAGTACTTC
TRBJ1-3 | NA | TRBV11-2 | NA | CASSLGWALAGNTIYF | TGTGCCAGCAGCTTAGGTTGGGCCCTGGCGGGAAACACCATATATTTT
TRBJ2-5 | TRBD1 | TRBV19 | many | CASSASTRDRGYQETQYF | TGTGCCAGTAGTGCCTCAACCCGGGACAGGGGTTACCAAGAGACCCAGTACTTC
TRBJ2-1 | NA | TRBV20-1 | many | CSAMMGGGGNEQFF | TGCAGTGCTATGATGGGAGGGGGGGGTAATGAGCAGTTCTTC
TRBJ2-3 | NA | TRBV19 | few | CASSSRYLHGTDTQYF | TGTGCCAGTAGTTCCCGCTACCTGCATGGCACAGATACGCAGTATTTT
TRBJ1-5 | TRBD1 | TRBV12-3/TRBV12-4 | many | CASSFRRQGNQPQHF | TGTGCCAGCAGTTTCCGTAGACAGGGGAATCAGCCCCAGCATTTT
TRBJ1-6 | NA | TRBV3-1 | NA | CASSQAGPSSYNSPLHF | TGTGCCAGCAGCCAAGCTGGTCCAAGCTCCTATAATTCACCCCTCCACTTT
TRBJ2-4 | NA | TRBV4-1 | NA | CASSQVLRSGKNIQYF | TGTGCCAGCAGCCAAGTATTAAGGAGCGGCAAAAACATTCAGTACTTC
TRBJ1-3 | TRBD1 | TRBV4-1 | few | CASSQGVGTGMGQNTIYF | TGCGCCAGCAGCCAAGGGGTCGGGACAGGGATGGGGCAAAACACCATATATTTT
TRBJ2-7 | TRBD2 | TRBV12-3/TRBV12-4 | many | CASSRELAGGPLYEQYF | TGTGCCAGCAGCCGGGAACTAGCGGGAGGGCCTCTGTACGAGCAGTACTTC
TRBJ2-5 | NA | TRBV14 | few | CASSQEWPIQETQYF | TGTGCCAGCAGCCAAGAATGGCCCATACAAGAGACCCAGTACTTC
TRBJ1-1 | NA | TRBV9 | many | CASSVGGLQNTEAFF | TGTGCCAGCAGCGTAGGGGGACTTCAAAACACTGAAGCTTTCTTT
TRBJ2-2 | TRBD2 | TRBV18 | NA | CASSPRVAGGNTGELFF | TGTGCCAGCTCACCACGGGTAGCGGGAGGCAACACCGGGGAGCTGTTTTTT
TRBJ1-6 | NA | TRBV6-1 | NA | CASRIRGGRSSYNSPLHF | TGTGCCAGCAGAATCCGCGGGGGCCGGAGTTCCTATAATTCACCCCTCCACTTT